This TCR beta chain was observed in a study of early T cells in non-severe SARS-CoV-2 infection. At the level of the study: Sequencing was performed on bulk RNA from unsorted whole blood, leaving chains unpaired.

In the library, individual cDNA molecules carried attached unique molecular identifiers. TCRdb redid the calling of the 5' RACE reads with MiXCR, one entry per CDR3 protein. The sample has 75,000 to 80,000 distinct CDR3 sequences, 15% to 20% seen once. On this clonotype: Its antigen is as yet unknown.

Per germline, CDR1 DFQATT and CDR2 SNEGSKA (reference sequence). The CDR3 extends over 14 amino acids. J gave up 2 bases and V 3 bases, and 5 bases lay outside the gene matches. Study-level points and caveats: VDJdb-based matching was biased toward anti-spike CD8 responses and missed private and CD4 specificities.

This chain links TRBV20-1 with TRBJ1-2; 8 bases are a match to TRBD1. This receptor was taken from an adult who was a healthcare worker with PCR-confirmed SARS-CoV-2 infection or an uninfected control (not recorded which). The sequencing input was whole blood. CDR3 in amino acids: CSARGTGSNYGYTF. CDR3 bases: TGCAGTGCTAGGGGGACAGGATCCAACTATGGCTACACCTTC.